Following are 14 T cell receptor beta chains from one sample sequenced in a study of PD-L1 blockade in urothelial cancer. Time point defined: peripheral blood 6 weeks after treatment start. Only in-frame clones appear in the TCRdb table, and some are missing; sequencing was by immunoSEQ multiplex PCR. The sample records about 91,000 clones, around four fifths being singletons. Material: PBMCs, obtained around atezolizumab (anti-PD-L1) treatment. The receptors were gathered from a man in his sixties or seventies with urothelial cancer.

The chain is built from TRBV10-3 and TRBJ1-1; tentatively, D is TRBD1 (6 bases). The CDR3 runs to 13 residues. The germline gives CDR1 ENHRY, CDR2 SYGVKD. The V and J ends lost 5 bases and 1 base respectively, with 8 bases between them. CDR3 residues: CAISPDRNTEAFF. CDR3 in DNA: TGTGCCATCAGTCCGGACAGGAACACTGAAGCTTTCTTT.

The chain has TRBV5-1 and TRBJ1-5, with 10 bases identical to TRBD1. CDR1 and CDR2 from the germline V gene are SGHRS and YFSETQ. V dropped 4 bases and J dropped 3; count of bases not matched to a gene: 7. The CDR3 is 16 amino acids. In DNA, the CDR3 is TGCGCCAGCAGCCAGGGGACAGGGGAACCCAATCAGCCCCAGCATTTT. Translated: CASSQGTGEPNQPQHF. Using reference TRBV5-1 and TRBJ1-5 for the parts outside the CDR3, the full variable domain is KAGVTQTPRYLIKTRGQQVTLSCSPISGHRSVSWYQQTPGQGLQFLFEYFSETQRNKGNFPGRFSGRQFSNSRSEMNVSTLELGDSALYLCASSQGTGEPNQPQHFGDGTRLSIL.

The count of this clone is one. This chain links TRBV11-2 with TRBJ2-3; D call uncertain. Germline V lookup: CDR1 SGHAT, CDR2 FQNNGV. The CDR3 runs to 15 residues. V dropped 1 base and J dropped 0 bases, with 8 bases sitting between them. As DNA, the CDR3 is TGTGCCAGCAGCTTAGCCCCACAGAGCACAGATACGCAGTATTTT. Translated: CASSLAPQSTDTQYF.

The rearrangement uses TRBV9 and TRBJ1-2; weak D call: TRBD1 (6 bases). The CDR3 loop spans 15 amino acids. Deletions cut 0 bases from V and 2 bases from J, with 11 bases between. Germline V CDR1 and CDR2: SGDLS, YYNGEE. The CDR3 nucleotides read TGTGCCAGCAGCGTAGCAGGGGCAGAGAACTATGGCTACACCTTC. Its translation: CASSVAGAENYGYTF.

The chain couples TRBV29-1 to TRBJ1-2, with D possibly being TRBD1 (5 bases). The V and J ends lost 7 bases and 0 bases respectively, with 12 bases between them. Germline CDR1 SQVTM, CDR2 ANQGSEA. The CDR3 has 13 amino acids. DNA of the CDR3: TGCAGCGCGCGGGACGCAGCTAACTATGGCTACACCTTC. It codes for CSARDAANYGYTF.

The chain is built from TRBV5-1 and TRBJ2-1; 7 nucleotides align to TRBD2. CDR3 length: 16 amino acids. Germline V gene data show CDR1 as SGHRS and CDR2 as YFSETQ. V shed 0 bases, J shed 3 bases, and the junction held 6 bases outside the gene matches. CDR3 amino acids: CASSLEAGNDYNEQFF. CDR3 in DNA: TGCGCCAGCAGCTTGGAAGCGGGGAATGACTACAATGAGCAGTTCTTC. The variable domain in full, with the rest retrieved from reference TRBV5-1 and TRBJ2-1, is KAGVTQTPRYLIKTRGQQVTLSCSPISGHRSVSWYQQTPGQGLQFLFEYFSETQRNKGNFPGRFSGRQFSNSRSEMNVSTLELGDSALYLCASSLEAGNDYNEQFFGPGTRLTVL.

The J gene is TRBJ1-1, the V gene TRBV19; D remains ambiguous. V lost 3 bases and J lost 0, with 8 bases in between. CDR1 and CDR2 from the germline V gene are LNHDA and SQIVND (reference sequence). The CDR3 sequence is 14 residues long. The CDR3 loop is CASSIRGLNTEAFF. In DNA, the CDR3 is TGTGCCAGTAGTATTAGAGGCCTGAACACTGAAGCTTTCTTT.

CDR3 DNA sequence: TGTGCCAGTAGTATTAAGTTTCTTTCGACAGGGGGTACAGATACGCAGTATTTT. Protein: CASSIKFLSTGGTDTQYF. The V call is TRBV19, the J call TRBJ2-3; 9 nucleotides line up with TRBD1. Trimming cost V 3 bases and J 3 bases; bases outside gene matches: 13. Germline V gene data show CDR1 as LNHDA and CDR2 as SQIVND (reference sequence). This CDR3 contains 18 residues.

In nucleotides, the CDR3 is TGTGCCAGTAGTATCCCAGGGGCCCATAATGAAAAACTGTTTTTT. Amino acid sequence: CASSIPGAHNEKLFF. V gene TRBV19 combines with J gene TRBJ1-4, with a tentative D call TRBD1 (6 bases). Germline V gene lookup returns CDR1 LNHDA and CDR2 SQIVND (reference sequence). The CDR3 is made up of 15 amino acids. Trimming took 3 bases from V and 4 from J, leaving 12 bases between them.

The gene calls are TRBV5-1 and TRBJ1-5; unclear D gene. V was cut by 4 bases and J by 1 base, with 15 bases left in between. CDR3 length equals 16 residues. Germline assignment: CDR1 SGHRS and CDR2 YFSETQ. CDR3 bases: TGCGCCAGCAGCCCCGAACCGGGGAGGAGCAATCAGCCCCAGCATTTT. Encoded protein: CASSPEPGRSNQPQHF.

This clone has a handful of counts. This sequence joins TRBV5-1 and TRBJ2-3; 8 bases are shared with TRBD2. Germline CDR1 SGHRS, CDR2 YFSETQ. The CDR3 covers 15 residues. The ends lost 0 bases at V and 0 bases at J; junction bases unmatched: 0. Here the CDR3 reads CASSLGGGSTDTQYF. The CDR3 region has the DNA TGCGCCAGCAGCTTGGGCGGGGGGAGCACAGATACGCAGTATTTT. The full variable domain, rest sourced from reference TRBV5-1 and TRBJ2-3, is KAGVTQTPRYLIKTRGQQVTLSCSPISGHRSVSWYQQTPGQGLQFLFEYFSETQRNKGNFPGRFSGRQFSNSRSEMNVSTLELGDSALYLCASSLGGGSTDTQYFGPGTRLTVL.

This clone came up many times. CDR3 protein: CATSAGGQGEAFF. CDR3 DNA: TGTGCCACCAGCGCGGGGGGGCAGGGTGAAGCTTTCTTT. The chain employs TRBV15 and TRBJ1-1, with D possibly TRBD1 on 6 matching bases. Looked up from germline, CDR1 is LNHNV and CDR2 is YYDKDF (reference sequence). Trimming left V 5 bases short and J 7 bases short, with 14 bases between. The CDR3 runs to 13 residues.

V is TRBV5-1 and J is TRBJ2-5, with D perhaps matching TRBD2 (5 bases). V gave up 0 bases and J gave up 4 bases, with 13 bases separating them. The CDR3 has 15 amino acids. Germline CDR1 and CDR2: SGHRS and YFSETQ. The DNA for the CDR3 is TGCGCCAGCAGCTTGGGTGGATCGGGATTAGAGACCCAGTACTTC. Amino acids: CASSLGGSGLETQYF.

The chain employs TRBV7-9 and TRBJ2-7; maybe TRBD2 (6 bases). Germline CDR1 reads SEHNR; CDR2 reads FQNEAQ (reference sequence). CDR3 length equals 14 residues. V lost 4 bases to trimming and J lost 0 bases, with 10 bases between them. CDR3 sequence (DNA): TGTGCCAGCAGCTCGGAGGAGGGCTCCTACGAGCAGTACTTC. It yields the protein CASSSEEGSYEQYF.